This T cell receptor (beta chain) was identified during a study of tumor and adjacent non-tumor tissue in lung cancer. The library came from three nested PCR rounds adapted from ARM-PCR protocols. TCRdb processed the multiplex PCR reads anew with MiXCR; each CDR3 protein has one entry. The sample gives 100,000 or so distinct CDR3 sequences, around three fifths of which show up once; around 19% is in the top ten. No cell sorting was done before RNA was extracted from the tissue. Distant lung tissue was collected more than 3 cm away from the tumor edge. The length of the CDR3 is 13 residues. Looked up from germline, CDR1 is SGHDT and CDR2 is YYEEEE. The V gene lost 1 base and the J gene lost 2 bases, with 7 bases spanning the gap. This clonotype was counted ten times or more.

Sequencing was performed on distant non-tumor lung tissue. The chain couples TRBV5-6 to TRBJ2-7, with D unclear. This receptor was obtained from a young man with non-small cell lung cancer. Here the CDR3 DNA reads TGTGCCAGCAGCTTGTGGCGGACCTACGAGCAGTACTTC. The encoded protein is CASSLWRTYEQYF.